A single sample gave rise to the 28 T cell receptor beta chains below, sequenced in a study of CD8 T cells in ankylosing spondylitis. No antigens are known for them. Study conclusions and caveats: Eight highly homologous variants made up a TCR beta motif, and this motif appeared characteristic of ankylosing spondylitis blood.

MiXCR was run by TCRdb on the 5' RACE reads, yielding one entry per CDR3 protein. This sample has over 600,000 distinct CDR3 sequences, with roughly 19% found just once. The specimen was blood, either unsorted or a sorted T cell fraction (not recorded which). The receptor set was obtained from a male donor with ankylosing spondylitis.

Only a few counts were recorded for this clonotype. This chain connects TRBV18 to TRBJ2-7; 9 nucleotides agree with TRBD1. The junction had 5 bases not matched to a gene; V was cut back by 5 bases and J by 0 bases. Germline V gene lookup returns CDR1 KGHSH and CDR2 LQKENI. CDR3 length: 15 residues. The CDR3 here is CASSNRDRVSYEQYF. The CDR3 nucleotides read TGTGCCAGCTCAAACCGGGACAGGGTCTCCTACGAGCAGTACTTC.

This clonotype was recorded at least ten times. The chain joins TRBV6-1 to TRBJ2-7, with D tentatively TRBD2 (6 bases). The CDR3 contains 15 residues. From germline, CDR1 is MNHNS and CDR2 SASEGT. Trimming took off 0 bases at V and 6 bases at J, with 15 bases between the two ends. CDR3 nucleotide sequence: TGTGCCAGCAGTGAAGCGACCGGGAGCAGGTCCGAGCAGTACTTC. Translated, it gives CASSEATGSRSEQYF.

There are a few counts of this clonotype. The chain carries TRBV6-1 and TRBJ2-6; D unresolved. CDR3 length: 15 residues. Trimming stripped 6 bases from V and 0 bases from J, with 9 bases between. Germline V CDR1 and CDR2: MNHNS, SASEGT. The CDR3 loop reads CASSKGNSGANVLTF. The CDR3 DNA sequence: TGTGCCAGCAGCAAAGGGAACTCTGGGGCCAACGTCCTGACTTTC.

This rearrangement joins TRBV12-3 or TRBV12-4 to TRBJ2-2, with D possibly being TRBD2 (5 bases). V lost 5 bases and J 6 bases, leaving 10 bases between the germline ends. This CDR3 has 13 residues. The CDR3 region has the DNA TGTGCCAGCAGTGTGGACGGGGCCGGGGAGCTGTTTTTT. It codes for CASSVDGAGELFF.

V and J are TRBV28 and TRBJ2-3; the match to TRBD2 covers 7 bases. The germline V gene has CDR1 MDHEN and CDR2 SYDVKM. The CDR3 extends over 19 amino acids. V gave up 4 bases and J gave up 0 bases; unmatched junction bases: 16. CDR3 DNA sequence: TGTGCCAGCAGTTCCATCGCGGGGGATCCTAAACAGAGCACAGATACGCAGTATTTT. Translating it yields CASSSIAGDPKQSTDTQYF.

This clonotype appeared many times. The chain uses TRBV29-1 and TRBJ2-2; the D call may be TRBD1 or TRBD2 (5 bases each). Trimming pared 4 bases from V and 5 bases from J, leaving 5 bases between. Per germline, CDR1 SQVTM and CDR2 ANQGSEA. The CDR3 runs 11 residues. As DNA, the CDR3 is TGCAGCGTTGGGGGGACCGGGGAGCTGTTTTTT. Translated, it gives CSVGGTGELFF.

This clonotype was counted a few times. The V and J genes are TRBV7-8 and TRBJ2-5, with TRBD2 matching 14 bases. CDR3 length: 15 residues. V lost 5 bases to trimming and J lost 4 bases; unmatched junction nucleotides: 3. Per germline, CDR1 SGHVS and CDR2 FQNEAQ. The DNA of the CDR3 is TGTGCCAGCAGCCGGGGACTAGCGGGAGTAGAGACCCAGTACTTC. Translated: CASSRGLAGVETQYF.

This clonotype was seen only a few times. The J gene is TRBJ1-5, the V gene TRBV18; the D gene is possibly TRBD1 (6 bases). Germline CDR1 and CDR2: KGHSH and LQKENI. Trimming stripped 3 bases from V and 2 bases from J, with 11 bases between. The CDR3 extends over 15 amino acids. Here the CDR3 reads CASSPAQGGNQPQHF. In nucleotides, the CDR3 is TGTGCCAGCTCACCGGCACAGGGAGGCAATCAGCCCCAGCATTTT.

The table lists this clonotype with many counts. V and J are TRBV9 and TRBJ2-1; 9 bases fit TRBD1. V gave up 3 bases and J gave up 2 bases; unmatched junction bases: 3. Germline CDR1 reads SGDLS; CDR2 reads YYNGEE. This CDR3 is 15 amino acids long. The CDR3, as DNA: TGTGCCAGCAGCGAGCGGACAGGGGCCTACAATGAGCAGTTCTTC. Translation gives CASSERTGAYNEQFF.

CDR3 residues: CASNKRGGEVINSPLHF. CDR3 sequence (DNA): TGTGCCAGCAACAAAAGGGGGGGCGAAGTTATTAATTCACCCCTCCACTTT. The chain is built from TRBV6-1 and TRBJ1-6, with TRBD1 as a possible D gene (6 bases). CDR1 and CDR2 (germline): MNHNS, SASEGT. V was trimmed by 7 bases and J by 6 bases, leaving 22 bases between them. The CDR3 has 17 residues.

The gene calls are TRBV6-5 and TRBJ1-6, with 9 positions matching TRBD1. The CDR3 contains 15 residues. The V gene's germline CDR1 is MNHEY and CDR2 SVGAGI. Germline trimming cut 0 bases from V and 10 bases from J; bases unmatched to any gene: 4. CDR3 loop: CASSYSRTGDSPLHF. In DNA, the CDR3 is TGTGCCAGCAGTTACTCGAGGACAGGGGACTCACCCCTCCACTTT.

This clonotype was observed at least ten times. The chain links TRBV5-6 to TRBJ2-2; D not resolved. The CDR3 loop spans 15 amino acids. Trimming took off 0 bases at V and 2 bases at J, with 8 bases between the two ends. Germline CDR1 is SGHDT and CDR2 is YYEEEE. CDR3 DNA sequence: TGTGCCAGCAGCTTGGGCCAGTTAAACACCGGGGAGCTGTTTTTT. The encoded protein is CASSLGQLNTGELFF.

This clonotype was detected ten times or more. CDR3 in DNA: TGCAGTGCTCTTCGGACAGGGACCGGGGAGCTGTTTTTT. Amino acid sequence: CSALRTGTGELFF. The chain combines TRBV20-1 with TRBJ2-2; 8 bases match TRBD1. Germline trimming cut 5 bases from V and 5 bases from J; bases unmatched to any gene: 4. The germline gives CDR1 DFQATT, CDR2 SNEGSKA (reference sequence). The CDR3 totals 13 residues.

The J gene is TRBJ2-1, the V gene TRBV28; 11 bases map to TRBD2. The CDR3 has 16 amino acids. Per the germline V gene, CDR1 is MDHEN and CDR2 is SYDVKM. V shed 6 bases, J shed 5 bases, and the junction held 9 bases outside the gene matches. DNA of the CDR3: TGTGCCAGCAGGACAGGGACTAGCGGAACCCACAATGAGCAGTTCTTC. It specifies CASRTGTSGTHNEQFF.

Only a few counts were recorded for this clonotype. In DNA, the CDR3 is TGCGCCAGCAGCTTGGTCACGGGGAGCTCAGATACGCAGTATTTT. This translates into CASSLVTGSSDTQYF. The chain joins TRBV5-1 to TRBJ2-3; D is possibly TRBD2 (5 bases). V was pared by 0 bases and J by 4 bases, with 12 bases between. CDR1 is SGHRS, CDR2 YFSETQ, per germline. This CDR3 contains 15 residues.

This clonotype was counted only a few times. J is TRBJ1-6 and V is TRBV5-1; D is ambiguous. CDR1 SGHRS and CDR2 YFSETQ come from the germline V gene. The CDR3 is 14 residues long. Trimming shortened V by 4 bases and J by 7 bases, and 12 bases separated the two germline ends. CDR3: CASSDGYGNSPLHF. The CDR3 DNA follows: TGCGCCAGCAGCGACGGGTATGGGAATTCACCCCTCCACTTT.

The CDR3 DNA follows: TGTGCCAGCAGCTCCGTAGCGGGGGGGCCGGGGTACAATGAGCAGTTCTTC. This gives the protein CASSSVAGGPGYNEQFF. The chain links TRBV7-3 to TRBJ2-1, with TRBD2 matching 11 bases. Trimming took 4 bases from V and 4 from J; bases not matched to a gene: 9. CDR1 SGHTA and CDR2 FQGTGA come from the germline V gene. The CDR3 length is 17 residues.

The chain links TRBV18 to TRBJ2-7; 8 bases line up with TRBD1. The CDR3 extends over 14 amino acids. Germline V CDR1 and CDR2: KGHSH, LQKENI. V lost 2 bases and J lost 6; bases outside the gene matches: 6. The CDR3 sequence: CASSPTPTGVEQYF. The DNA of the CDR3 is TGTGCCAGCTCACCAACCCCGACAGGGGTCGAGCAGTACTTC.

This clonotype has only a few counts. The CDR3 DNA is TGTGCCAGCAGCCAAGATATTGCTAGCGGGGGGCCTGGCGGGGAGCTGTTTTTT. Translated: CASSQDIASGGPGGELFF. The chain recombines TRBV4-2 with TRBJ2-2; TRBD2 aligns across 11 bases. Per the germline V gene, CDR1 is LGHNA and CDR2 is YNFKEQ. This CDR3 contains 18 residues. V was pared by 0 bases and J by 7 bases, with 10 bases of the junction left unmatched.

The chain employs TRBV11-2 and TRBJ2-1, with TRBD2 matching over 12 bases. This CDR3 is built from 20 residues. The germline gives CDR1 SGHAT, CDR2 FQNNGV. After removal of 6 bases from V and 6 bases from J, the junction contained 21 bases not matched to a gene. The CDR3 DNA is TGTGCCAGCAGGCATAGAGTATTCGGGCCTAGCGGGGGGGCCATCAATGAGCAGTTCTTC. Translation gives CASRHRVFGPSGGAINEQFF.

The chain couples TRBV5-1 to TRBJ2-2; D possibly corresponds to TRBD2 (7 bases). V was trimmed by 0 bases and J by 5 bases, leaving 17 bases between them. Germline CDR1 reads SGHRS; CDR2 reads YFSETQ. The CDR3 covers 17 residues. CDR3 DNA: TGCGCCAGCAGCTTGGAATCCGGGGGGCCAGGGACCGGGGAGCTGTTTTTT. It codes for CASSLESGGPGTGELFF.

The rearrangement links TRBV20-1 to TRBJ2-2, with 8 bases fitting TRBD2. Germline assignment: CDR1 DFQATT and CDR2 SNEGSKA (reference sequence). The CDR3 covers 13 residues. The ends lost 3 bases at V and 5 bases at J; junction bases unmatched: 2. CDR3 sequence (DNA): TGCAGTGCTAGCCTAGCGGGTACCGGGGAGCTGTTTTTT. Amino acid sequence: CSASLAGTGELFF.

This clonotype has only a few counts. V and J are TRBV9 and TRBJ1-3; D not certain. CDR1 and CDR2 from the germline V gene are SGDLS and YYNGEE. Trimming took off 0 bases at V and 0 bases at J, with 7 bases between the two ends. The CDR3 totals 15 residues. For the CDR3, the DNA is TGTGCCAGCAGCGTAGCAGCGGGCTCTGGAAACACCATATATTTT. Translation gives CASSVAAGSGNTIYF.

This clonotype was seen only a few times. The V and J genes are TRBV2 and TRBJ2-7; 7 positions match TRBD1. Looked up from germline, CDR1 is SNHLY and CDR2 is FYNNEI. The CDR3 totals 15 residues. V lost 7 bases, J lost 6 bases, and 15 bases stayed unmatched. The CDR3 is CASTEDRVGRGEQYF. In nucleotides, the CDR3 is TGTGCCAGCACCGAAGACAGGGTAGGAAGAGGCGAGCAGTACTTC.

The rearrangement links TRBV19 to TRBJ1-5; 10 nucleotides align to TRBD1. With 2 bases clipped from V and 4 bases from J, the junction kept 5 bases outside the gene matches. The CDR3 spans 16 residues. CDR1 LNHDA and CDR2 SQIVND come from the germline V gene (reference sequence). The CDR3 loop is CASSIKPDRGNQPQHF. The CDR3 nucleotides are TGTGCCAGTAGTATAAAGCCGGACAGGGGGAATCAGCCCCAGCATTTT.

This clonotype was picked up a small number of times. V is TRBV10-3 and J is TRBJ1-6; unclear D gene. This CDR3 comprises 15 residues. The V end was cut by 1 base, the J end by 9 bases, with 13 bases between. CDR1 is ENHRY and CDR2 is SYGVKD in the germline V gene. The CDR3 loop is CAISELPHGSSPLHF. The CDR3 DNA reads TGTGCCATCAGTGAGTTACCCCATGGGTCTTCACCCCTCCACTTT.

This clonotype was counted ten times or more. This chain uses TRBV29-1 with TRBJ2-2; either TRBD1 or TRBD2 may supply D (6 bases each). CDR1 is SQVTM and CDR2 is ANQGSEA in the germline V gene. There are 14 residues in the CDR3. V gave up 6 bases and J gave up 1 base, with 12 bases separating them. Written as DNA, the CDR3 is TGCAGCGTGGAGGGACACCTGAACACCGGGGAGCTGTTTTTT. Protein product: CSVEGHLNTGELFF.

The chain couples TRBV3-1 to TRBJ2-5, with D tentatively TRBD2 (6 bases). Looked up from germline, CDR1 is LGHDT and CDR2 is YNNKEL (reference sequence). The V gene lost 3 bases and the J gene lost 5 bases, with 19 bases spanning the gap. This CDR3 region has 16 residues. The CDR3 DNA reads TGTGCCAGCAGCCAGGACTATCCGACTAGGGTTGAGACCCAGTACTTC. Amino acid sequence: CASSQDYPTRVETQYF.